This is a list of T cell receptor beta chains from one sample in a study of early T cells in non-severe SARS-CoV-2 infection. One entry per CDR3 protein, called by TCRdb with MiXCR from the 5' RACE reads. The sample shows some 83,000 distinct CDR3 sequences, less than 11% of them seen only once. This material consisted of whole blood, taken at baseline. The receptor source for this set is an adult who was a healthcare worker with PCR-confirmed SARS-CoV-2 infection or an uninfected control (not recorded which). Each CDR3 is given with its conserved first and last residue. The order of the fields is clone size, J gene, V gene, D gene, CDR3 DNA, CDR3 protein. A D gene is named only where the DNA matches it firmly. Only part of the rows carry a size: once, few, many, or a class if the clone is expanded.

>many|TRBJ2-1|TRBV6-4|-
TGTGCCAGCAGTGGGACAGCGGAATCCTCCTACAATGAGCAGTTCTTC
CASSGTAESSYNEQFF
>many|TRBJ2-3|TRBV14|-
TGTGCCAGCAGCCAAGATGGAGGGGACACAGATACGCAGTATTTT
CASSQDGGDTDTQYF
>few|TRBJ2-3|TRBV5-4|-
TGTGCCAGCAGCTTGACAGACACCCACACAGATACGCAGTATTTT
CASSLTDTHTDTQYF
>few|TRBJ1-2|TRBV28|-
TGTGCCAGCAGCCAGACCGCAGCCCCAGGGTTTACCTATGGCTACACCTTC
CASSQTAAPGFTYGYTF
>few|TRBJ2-1|TRBV12-5|TRBD1
TGTGCTAGTGGTTCCCACAGGGGCAACAATGAGCAGTTCTTC
CASGSHRGNNEQFF
>many|TRBJ2-5|TRBV20-1|TRBD2
TGCAGTGCCGAGGGGACTAGCGGGAGGGCCGGGGAGACCCAGTACTTC
CSAEGTSGRAGETQYF
>-|TRBJ2-5|TRBV10-2|TRBD2
TGCGCCAGCAGTGAGGGACTAGCAAGCCAAGAGACCCAGTACTTC
CASSEGLASQETQYF
>many|TRBJ2-1|TRBV7-6|TRBD2
TGTGCCAGCAGCTCTTGGACTAGCGGGAAAAATGAGCAGTTCTTC
CASSSWTSGKNEQFF
>-|TRBJ2-1|TRBV9|TRBD2
TGTGCCAGCAGCGTAGCGGGAGGGCCCTACAATGAGCAGTTCTTC
CASSVAGGPYNEQFF
>-|TRBJ1-4|TRBV18|TRBD1
TGTGCCAGCTCACCACCGAGGCAGGGGGGGACTTTGGAAAAACTGTTTTTT
CASSPPRQGGTLEKLFF
>many|TRBJ1-1|TRBV20-1|-
TGCAGTGCTAGAGAGAGCGGCCTGACTAGGGCTTTCTTT
CSARESGLTRAFF
>-|TRBJ1-5|TRBV6-1|-
TGTGCCAGCAGTGACGGTACCCTAGCCACACATCAGCCCCAGCATTTT
CASSDGTLATHQPQHF
>few|TRBJ2-7|TRBV2|-
TGTGCCAGCAGAGGGGACGGCTACGAGCAGTACTTC
CASRGDGYEQYF
>-|TRBJ2-3|TRBV5-1|-
TGCGCCAGCAGCTTGGAGGGCAGTAGCACAGATACGCAGTATTTT
CASSLEGSSTDTQYF
>many|TRBJ2-2|TRBV7-6|-
TGTGCCAGCAGCTTAGTATCTAACGGGATAAATACCGGGGAGCTGTTTTTT
CASSLVSNGINTGELFF
>-|TRBJ2-7|TRBV15|-
TGTGCCACCAGCAGGGAACAATCCTACGAGCAGTACTTC
CATSREQSYEQYF
>many|TRBJ2-3|TRBV12-3/TRBV12-4|-
TGTGCCAGCAGACCCGGAGGGGGGCGGGAGTATTTT
CASRPGGGREYF
>few|TRBJ1-1|TRBV12-3/TRBV12-4|-
TGTGCCAGCGCCCACGGACCGGTGAACACTGAAGCTTTCTTT
CASAHGPVNTEAFF
>few|TRBJ2-5|TRBV7-8|-
TGTGCCAGCAGCTTAGGCAGGGTCCGACAAGAGACCCAGTACTTC
CASSLGRVRQETQYF
>-|TRBJ2-7|TRBV7-8|-
TGTGCCAGCAGCTTACGGCGGATCTCCTACGAGCAGTACTTC
CASSLRRISYEQYF
>few|TRBJ2-1|TRBV20-1|TRBD2
TGCAGTGCTAGAGACCCCCTTAGCGGGAGCTACAATGAGCAGTTCTTC
CSARDPLSGSYNEQFF
>many|TRBJ2-5|TRBV28|TRBD2
TGTGCCAGCAGTCCTCGGGGTCCAATACTAGCGGGAGGGCCTGAGACCCAGTACTTC
CASSPRGPILAGGPETQYF
>once|TRBJ1-2|TRBV4-1|TRBD1
TGCGCCAGCAGCCAAGTCAGGACAGGGGCAATTGGACTCGGCTACACCTTC
CASSQVRTGAIGLGYTF
>-|TRBJ1-1|TRBV3-1|TRBD1
TGTGCCAGCAGCCACCTAACAGGGGCGCGCGAAGCTTTCTTT
CASSHLTGAREAFF
>-|TRBJ2-5|TRBV20-1|-
TGCAGTGCTAGAGATTGGCAGGAAGAGACCCAGTACTTC
CSARDWQEETQYF
>once|TRBJ1-1|TRBV27|-
TGTGCCAGCAGTCCCGGTTCATATTCCGAGCTAGCTTTCTTT
CASSPGSYSELAFF
>few|TRBJ2-1|TRBV5-5|-
TGTGCCAGCAGCTTGAGGTGGACCGATTCCTACAATGAGCAGTTCTTC
CASSLRWTDSYNEQFF
>many|TRBJ1-5|TRBV5-4|-
TGTGCCAGCAGCTTGGATAGCAATCAGCCCCAGCATTTT
CASSLDSNQPQHF
>many|TRBJ2-5|TRBV20-1|-
TGCAGTGCTACGAGGGAAGAGACCCAGTACTTC
CSATREETQYF
>few|TRBJ1-6|TRBV12-3/TRBV12-4|-
TGTGCCAGCAGTTCAGGGACACGCCACAATTCACCCCTCCACTTT
CASSSGTRHNSPLHF
>-|TRBJ2-7|TRBV12-3/TRBV12-4|TRBD1
TGTGCCAGCAGTCGGACAGGGCTCGGGTACGAGCAGTACTTC
CASSRTGLGYEQYF
>-|TRBJ2-7|TRBV29-1|TRBD2
TGCAGCGTTGAAGCGGGGGGGCAGTACTTC
CSVEAGGQYF
>-|TRBJ2-1|TRBV11-2|-
TGTGCCAGCAGCTCGACTAGGCGCAATGAGCAGTTCTTC
CASSSTRRNEQFF
>-|TRBJ1-6|TRBV19|-
TGTGCCAGTAGTACCCGAGAGGGAGTCTCACCCCTCCACTTT
CASSTREGVSPLHF
>-|TRBJ2-7|TRBV27|TRBD1
TGTGCCAGCAGTTTACGAGACAGGGGGTCAGGCTACTCCTACGAGCAGTACTTC
CASSLRDRGSGYSYEQYF
>many|TRBJ2-3|TRBV7-6|-
TGTGCCAGCAGCTTAACCCATGATGGGGCCTTTCGCTCAGATACGCAGTATTTT
CASSLTHDGAFRSDTQYF
>-|TRBJ2-5|TRBV11-2|TRBD2
TGTGCCAGCAGTCCCCGACTAGCGGGAGCCCAGGCGGGAGAGACCCAGTACTTC
CASSPRLAGAQAGETQYF
>many|TRBJ2-1|TRBV27|TRBD2
TGTGCCAGCAGTCAGACTAGCGGGAGCCTCCTTATCCACAATGAGCAGTTCTTC
CASSQTSGSLLIHNEQFF
>few|TRBJ2-2|TRBV5-4|-
TGTGCCAGCAGCAGAGGGGGGGAGCGGGGCACCGGGGAGCTGTTTTTT
CASSRGGERGTGELFF
>few|TRBJ1-2|TRBV19|-
TGTGCCAGTATTCTGGGGGTCCTCTTGATCTATGGCTACACCTTC
CASILGVLLIYGYTF
>few|TRBJ1-3|TRBV10-2|-
TGCGCCAGCAGTGTCGGGACACCTGGAAACACCATATATTTT
CASSVGTPGNTIYF
>many|TRBJ2-5|TRBV29-1|-
TGCAGCGTTGCGTCTCAAGAGACCCAGTACTTC
CSVASQETQYF
>-|TRBJ2-7|TRBV28|-
TGTGCCAGCAGTTTATGGTACGAGCAGTACTTC
CASSLWYEQYF
>many|TRBJ1-5|TRBV20-1|TRBD1
TGCAGTGCTGCACAGGGGCCCTCGAATCAGCCCCAGCATTTT
CSAAQGPSNQPQHF
>-|TRBJ1-2|TRBV10-3|-
TGTGCCATCAGTGACAGGCTAGCTAACTATGGCTACACCTTC
CAISDRLANYGYTF